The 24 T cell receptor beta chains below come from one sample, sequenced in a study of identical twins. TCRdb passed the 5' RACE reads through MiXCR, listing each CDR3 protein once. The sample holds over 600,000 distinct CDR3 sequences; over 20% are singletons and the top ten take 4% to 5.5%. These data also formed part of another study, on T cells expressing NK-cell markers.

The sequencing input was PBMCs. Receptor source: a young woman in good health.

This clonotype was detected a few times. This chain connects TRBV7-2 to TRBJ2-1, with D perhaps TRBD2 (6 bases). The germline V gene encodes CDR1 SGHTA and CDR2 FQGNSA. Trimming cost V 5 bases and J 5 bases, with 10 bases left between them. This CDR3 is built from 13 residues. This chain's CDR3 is CASSGGVNNEQFF. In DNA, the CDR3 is TGTGCCAGCAGCGGAGGGGTCAACAATGAGCAGTTCTTC.

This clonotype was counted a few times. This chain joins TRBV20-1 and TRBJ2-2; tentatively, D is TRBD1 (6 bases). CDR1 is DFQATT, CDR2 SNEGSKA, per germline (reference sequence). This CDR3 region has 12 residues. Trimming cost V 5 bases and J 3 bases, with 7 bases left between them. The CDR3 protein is CSAPGDTGELFF. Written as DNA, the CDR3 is TGCAGTGCTCCAGGGGACACCGGGGAGCTGTTTTTT.

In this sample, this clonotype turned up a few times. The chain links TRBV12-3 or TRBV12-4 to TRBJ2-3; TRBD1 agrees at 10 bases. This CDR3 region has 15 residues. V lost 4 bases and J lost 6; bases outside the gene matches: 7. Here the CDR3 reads CASSSTGGATDTQYF. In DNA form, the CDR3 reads TGTGCCAGCAGTTCGACAGGGGGCGCGACCGATACGCAGTATTTT.

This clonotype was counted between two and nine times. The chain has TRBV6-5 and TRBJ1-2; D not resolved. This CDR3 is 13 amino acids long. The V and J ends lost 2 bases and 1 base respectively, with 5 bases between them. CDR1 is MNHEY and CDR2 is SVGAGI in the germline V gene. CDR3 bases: TGTGCCAGCAGTTACGGATATAACTATGGCTACACCTTC. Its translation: CASSYGYNYGYTF.

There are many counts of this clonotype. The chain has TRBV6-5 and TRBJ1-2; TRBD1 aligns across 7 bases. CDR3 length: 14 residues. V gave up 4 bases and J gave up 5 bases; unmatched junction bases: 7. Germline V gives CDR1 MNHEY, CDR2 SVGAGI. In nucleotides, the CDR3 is TGTGCCAGCAGTTGGAAGGGGGCGGGATATGGCTACACCTTC. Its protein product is CASSWKGAGYGYTF.

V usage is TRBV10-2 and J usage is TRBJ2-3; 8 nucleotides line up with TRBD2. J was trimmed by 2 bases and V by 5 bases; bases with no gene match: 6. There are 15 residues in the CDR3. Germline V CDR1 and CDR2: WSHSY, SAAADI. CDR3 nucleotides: TGCGCCAGCAGTAATAGCGGGGAGCCCACAGATACGCAGTATTTT. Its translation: CASSNSGEPTDTQYF.

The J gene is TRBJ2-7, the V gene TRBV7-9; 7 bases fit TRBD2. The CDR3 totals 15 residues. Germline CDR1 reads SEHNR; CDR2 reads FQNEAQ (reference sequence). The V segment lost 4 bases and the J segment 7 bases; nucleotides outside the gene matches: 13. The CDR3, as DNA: TGTGCCAGCAGCTCCTCCGGGGGGTCGGCGAGGGAGCAGTACTTC. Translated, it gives CASSSSGGSAREQYF.

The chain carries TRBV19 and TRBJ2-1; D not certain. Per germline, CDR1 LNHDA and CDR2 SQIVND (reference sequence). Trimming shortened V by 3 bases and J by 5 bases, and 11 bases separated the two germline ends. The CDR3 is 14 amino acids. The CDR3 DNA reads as TGTGCCAGTAGTATCTCGGGCAGAAACAATGAGCAGTTCTTC. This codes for CASSISGRNNEQFF.

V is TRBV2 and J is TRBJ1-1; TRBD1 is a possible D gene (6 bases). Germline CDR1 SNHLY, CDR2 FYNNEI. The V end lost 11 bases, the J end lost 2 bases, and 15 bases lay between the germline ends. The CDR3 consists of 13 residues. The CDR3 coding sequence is TGTGCCTTCTCCGGGACAAGAAACACTGAAGCTTTCTTT. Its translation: CAFSGTRNTEAFF.

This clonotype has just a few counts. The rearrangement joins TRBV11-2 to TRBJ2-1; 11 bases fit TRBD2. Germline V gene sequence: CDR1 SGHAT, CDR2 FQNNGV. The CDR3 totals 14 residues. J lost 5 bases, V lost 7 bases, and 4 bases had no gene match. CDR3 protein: CASKGLADHNEQFF. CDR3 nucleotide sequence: TGTGCCAGCAAGGGACTAGCGGATCACAATGAGCAGTTCTTC.

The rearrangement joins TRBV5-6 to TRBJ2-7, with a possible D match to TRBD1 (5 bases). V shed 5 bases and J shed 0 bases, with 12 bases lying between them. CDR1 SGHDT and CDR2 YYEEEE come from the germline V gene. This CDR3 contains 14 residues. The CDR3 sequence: CASSWGTDSYEQYF. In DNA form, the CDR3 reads TGTGCCAGCAGTTGGGGCACCGACTCCTACGAGCAGTACTTC.

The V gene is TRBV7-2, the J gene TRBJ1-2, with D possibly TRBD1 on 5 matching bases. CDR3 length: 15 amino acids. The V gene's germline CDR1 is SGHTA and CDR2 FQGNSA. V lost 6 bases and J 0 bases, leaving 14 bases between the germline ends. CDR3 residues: CASRKFGGANYGYTF. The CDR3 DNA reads TGTGCCAGCAGGAAATTTGGGGGGGCTAACTATGGCTACACCTTC.

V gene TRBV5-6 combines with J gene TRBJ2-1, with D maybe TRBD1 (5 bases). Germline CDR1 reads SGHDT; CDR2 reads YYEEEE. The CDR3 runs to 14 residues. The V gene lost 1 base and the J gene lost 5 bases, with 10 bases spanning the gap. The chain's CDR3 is CASSLWGEHNEQFF. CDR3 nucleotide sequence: TGTGCCAGCAGCTTGTGGGGCGAACACAATGAGCAGTTCTTC.

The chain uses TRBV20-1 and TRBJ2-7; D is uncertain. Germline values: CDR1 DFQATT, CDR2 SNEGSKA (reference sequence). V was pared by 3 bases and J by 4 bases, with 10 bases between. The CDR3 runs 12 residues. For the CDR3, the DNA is TGCAGTGCTAGCGCCCAGGCATACGAGCAGTACTTC. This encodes CSASAQAYEQYF.

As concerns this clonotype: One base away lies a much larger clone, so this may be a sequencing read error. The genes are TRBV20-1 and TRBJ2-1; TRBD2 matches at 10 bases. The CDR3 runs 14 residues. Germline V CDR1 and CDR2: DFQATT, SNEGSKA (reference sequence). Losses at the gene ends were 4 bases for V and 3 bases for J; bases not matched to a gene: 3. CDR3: CSATSGGGYNEQFF. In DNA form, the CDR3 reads TGCAGTGCTACCAGCGGGGGGGGCTACAATGAGCAGTTCTTC.

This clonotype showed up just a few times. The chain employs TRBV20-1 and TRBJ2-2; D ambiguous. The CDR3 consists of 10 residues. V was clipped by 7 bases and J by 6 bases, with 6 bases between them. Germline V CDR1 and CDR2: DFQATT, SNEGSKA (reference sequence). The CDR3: CSVSAGELFF. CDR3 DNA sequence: TGCAGTGTGAGCGCCGGGGAGCTGTTTTTT.

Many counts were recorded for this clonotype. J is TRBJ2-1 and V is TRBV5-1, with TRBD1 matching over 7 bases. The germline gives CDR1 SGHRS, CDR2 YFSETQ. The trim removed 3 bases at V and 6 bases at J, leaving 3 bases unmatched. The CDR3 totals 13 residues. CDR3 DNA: TGCGCCAGCAGCTCGGGACAGACCAATGAGCAGTTCTTC. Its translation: CASSSGQTNEQFF.

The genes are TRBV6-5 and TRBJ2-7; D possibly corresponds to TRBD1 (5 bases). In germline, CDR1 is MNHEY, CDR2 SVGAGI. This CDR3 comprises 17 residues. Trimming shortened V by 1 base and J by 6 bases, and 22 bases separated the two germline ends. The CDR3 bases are TGTGCCAGCAGTTACTGGTCCGACAGCAGCCTTTTGGTCGAGCAGTACTTC. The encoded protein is CASSYWSDSSLLVEQYF.

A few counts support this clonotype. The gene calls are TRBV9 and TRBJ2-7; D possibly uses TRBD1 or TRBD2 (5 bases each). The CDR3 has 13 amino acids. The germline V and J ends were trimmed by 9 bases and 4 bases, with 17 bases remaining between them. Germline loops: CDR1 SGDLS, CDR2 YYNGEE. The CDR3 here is CAIPGTGCYEQYF. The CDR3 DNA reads TGTGCCATCCCCGGGACGGGGTGTTACGAGCAGTACTTC. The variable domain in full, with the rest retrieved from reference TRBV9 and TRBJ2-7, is DSGVTQTPKHLITATGQRVTLRCSPRSGDLSVYWYQQSLDQGLQFLIQYYNGEERAKGNILERFSAQQFPDLHSELNLSSLELGDSALYFCAIPGTGCYEQYFGPGTRLTVT.

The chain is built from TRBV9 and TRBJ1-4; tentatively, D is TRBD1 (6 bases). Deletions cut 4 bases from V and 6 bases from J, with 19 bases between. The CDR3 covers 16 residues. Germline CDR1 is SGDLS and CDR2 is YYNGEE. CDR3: CASSLGTTRGYEKLFF. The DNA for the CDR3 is TGTGCCAGCAGCCTAGGAACCACAAGGGGGTATGAAAAACTGTTTTTT.

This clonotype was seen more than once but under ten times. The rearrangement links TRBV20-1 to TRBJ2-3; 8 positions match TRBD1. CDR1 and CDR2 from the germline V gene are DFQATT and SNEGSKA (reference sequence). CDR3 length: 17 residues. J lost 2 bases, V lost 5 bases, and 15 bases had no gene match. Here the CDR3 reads CSASTISDRGPTDTQYF. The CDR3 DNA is TGCAGTGCTTCAACAATCTCAGACAGGGGCCCCACAGATACGCAGTATTTT.

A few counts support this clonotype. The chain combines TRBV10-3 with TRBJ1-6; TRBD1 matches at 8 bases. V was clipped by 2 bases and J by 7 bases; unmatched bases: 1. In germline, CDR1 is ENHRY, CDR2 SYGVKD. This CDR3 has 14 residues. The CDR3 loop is CAISERTGNSPLHF. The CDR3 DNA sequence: TGTGCCATCAGTGAGAGGACAGGGAATTCACCCCTCCACTTT.

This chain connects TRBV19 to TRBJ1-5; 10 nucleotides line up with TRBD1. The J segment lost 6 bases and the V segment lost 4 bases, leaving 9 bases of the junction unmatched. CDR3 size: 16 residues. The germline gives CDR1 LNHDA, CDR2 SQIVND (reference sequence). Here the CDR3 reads CASSTSQTGGSQPQHF. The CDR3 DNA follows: TGTGCCAGTAGTACATCGCAGACAGGGGGCAGTCAGCCCCAGCATTTT.

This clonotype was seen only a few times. The CDR3 loop reads CASSETTLVETEAFF. The CDR3 region has the DNA TGTGCCAGCAGTGAAACCACACTGGTAGAAACTGAAGCTTTCTTT. The chain has TRBV12-3 or TRBV12-4 and TRBJ1-1; D is undetermined. The germline V and J ends were trimmed by 5 bases and 5 bases, with 18 bases remaining between them. The CDR3 is made up of 15 amino acids.